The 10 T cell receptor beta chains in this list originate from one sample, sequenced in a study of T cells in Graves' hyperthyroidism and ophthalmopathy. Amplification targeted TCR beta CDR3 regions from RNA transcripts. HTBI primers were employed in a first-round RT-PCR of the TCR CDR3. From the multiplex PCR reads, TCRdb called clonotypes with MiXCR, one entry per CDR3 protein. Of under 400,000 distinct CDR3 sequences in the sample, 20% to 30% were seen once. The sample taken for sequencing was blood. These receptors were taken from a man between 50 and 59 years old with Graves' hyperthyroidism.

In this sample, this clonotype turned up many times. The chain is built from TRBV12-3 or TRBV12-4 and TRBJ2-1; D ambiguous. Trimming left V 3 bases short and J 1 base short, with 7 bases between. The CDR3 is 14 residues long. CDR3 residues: CASSLRKSYNEQFF. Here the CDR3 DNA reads TGTGCCAGCAGTTTGCGGAAATCCTACAATGAGCAGTTCTTC.

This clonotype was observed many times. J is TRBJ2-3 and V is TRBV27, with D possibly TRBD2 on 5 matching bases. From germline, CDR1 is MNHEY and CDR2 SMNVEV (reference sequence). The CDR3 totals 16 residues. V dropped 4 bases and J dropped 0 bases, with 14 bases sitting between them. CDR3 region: CASSSGIGGSTDTQYF. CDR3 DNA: TGTGCCAGCAGTTCCGGGATCGGCGGGAGCACAGATACGCAGTATTTT.

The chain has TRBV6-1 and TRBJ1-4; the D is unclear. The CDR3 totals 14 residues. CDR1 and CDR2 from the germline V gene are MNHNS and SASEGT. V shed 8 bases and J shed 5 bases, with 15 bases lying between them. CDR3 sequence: CASAVGGVNEKLFF. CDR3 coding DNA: TGTGCCAGCGCAGTGGGAGGCGTCAATGAAAAACTGTTTTTT.

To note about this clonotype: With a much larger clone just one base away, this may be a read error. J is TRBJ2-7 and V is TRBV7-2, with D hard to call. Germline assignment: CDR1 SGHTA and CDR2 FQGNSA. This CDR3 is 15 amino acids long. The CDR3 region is CASSLGFFSTYGQYF. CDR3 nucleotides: TGTGCCAGCAGCTTAGGTTTCTTCTCCACCTACGGGCAGTACTTC.

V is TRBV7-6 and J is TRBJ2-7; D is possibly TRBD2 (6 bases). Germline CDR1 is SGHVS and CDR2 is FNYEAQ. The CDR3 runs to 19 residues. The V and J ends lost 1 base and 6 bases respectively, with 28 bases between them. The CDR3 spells CASSLVPPPGEGSFGEQYF. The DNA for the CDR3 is TGTGCCAGCAGCTTAGTTCCGCCGCCGGGAGAGGGTTCATTTGGCGAGCAGTACTTC.

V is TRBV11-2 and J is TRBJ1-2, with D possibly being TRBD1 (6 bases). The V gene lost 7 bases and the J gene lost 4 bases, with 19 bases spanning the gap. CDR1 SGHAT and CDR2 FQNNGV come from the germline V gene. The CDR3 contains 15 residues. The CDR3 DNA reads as TGTGCCAGCACTCTGAGCAGGGGAAGGGCCTATGGCTACACCTTC. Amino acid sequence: CASTLSRGRAYGYTF.

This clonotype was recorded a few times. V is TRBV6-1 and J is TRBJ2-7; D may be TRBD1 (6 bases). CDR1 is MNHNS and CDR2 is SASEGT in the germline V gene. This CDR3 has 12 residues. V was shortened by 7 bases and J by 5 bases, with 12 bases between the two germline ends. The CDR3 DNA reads TGTGCCAGCACCAGGGGAAAAAACGAGCAGTACTTC. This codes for CASTRGKNEQYF.

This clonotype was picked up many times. The CDR3 nucleotides read TGTGCTAGTGGTTTGGTGAGTTACGAGCAGTACTTC. Translated: CASGLVSYEQYF. The genes are TRBV12-5 and TRBJ2-7; D remains unclear. The CDR3 sequence is 12 residues long. Germline values: CDR1 LGHNT, CDR2 FRNRAP. The V end was cut by 0 bases, the J end by 4 bases, with 4 bases between.

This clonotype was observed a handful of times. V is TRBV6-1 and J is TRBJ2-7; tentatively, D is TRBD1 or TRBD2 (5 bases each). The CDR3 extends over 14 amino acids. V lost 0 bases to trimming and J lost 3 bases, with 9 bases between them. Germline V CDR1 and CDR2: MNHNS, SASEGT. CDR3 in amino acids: CASSEAGRSYEQYF. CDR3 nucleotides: TGTGCCAGCAGTGAAGCGGGACGGAGCTACGAGCAGTACTTC.

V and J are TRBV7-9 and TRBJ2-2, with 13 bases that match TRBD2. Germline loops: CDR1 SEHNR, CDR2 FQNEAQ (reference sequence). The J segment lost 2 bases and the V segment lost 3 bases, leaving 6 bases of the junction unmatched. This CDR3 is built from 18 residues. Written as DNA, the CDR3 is TGTGCCAGCAGCTTTCCAACTAGCGGGAGGGATAACACCGGGGAGCTGTTTTTT. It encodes CASSFPTSGRDNTGELFF.